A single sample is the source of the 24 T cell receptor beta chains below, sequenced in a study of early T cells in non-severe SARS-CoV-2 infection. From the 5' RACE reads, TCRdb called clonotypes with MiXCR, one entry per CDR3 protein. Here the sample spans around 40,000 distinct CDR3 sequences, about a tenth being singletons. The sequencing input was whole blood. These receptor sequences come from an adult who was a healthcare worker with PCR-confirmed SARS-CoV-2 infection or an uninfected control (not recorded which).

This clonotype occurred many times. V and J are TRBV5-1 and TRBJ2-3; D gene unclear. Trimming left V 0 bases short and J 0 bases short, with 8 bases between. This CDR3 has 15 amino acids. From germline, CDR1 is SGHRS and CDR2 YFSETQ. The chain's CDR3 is CASSLGPLSTDTQYF. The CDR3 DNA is TGCGCCAGCAGCTTGGGACCACTAAGCACAGATACGCAGTATTTT.

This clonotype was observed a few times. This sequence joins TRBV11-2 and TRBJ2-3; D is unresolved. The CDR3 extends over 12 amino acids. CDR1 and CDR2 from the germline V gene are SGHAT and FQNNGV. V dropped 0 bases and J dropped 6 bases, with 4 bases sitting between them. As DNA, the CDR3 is TGTGCCAGCAGCTTAGAACGGGATACGCAGTATTTT. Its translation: CASSLERDTQYF.

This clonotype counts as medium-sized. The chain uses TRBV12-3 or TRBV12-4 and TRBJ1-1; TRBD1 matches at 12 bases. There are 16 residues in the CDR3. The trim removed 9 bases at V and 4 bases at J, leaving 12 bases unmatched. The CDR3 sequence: CASGGTGGLRVTEAFF. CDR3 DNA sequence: TGTGCCAGTGGCGGGACAGGGGGCTTAAGGGTCACTGAAGCTTTCTTT.

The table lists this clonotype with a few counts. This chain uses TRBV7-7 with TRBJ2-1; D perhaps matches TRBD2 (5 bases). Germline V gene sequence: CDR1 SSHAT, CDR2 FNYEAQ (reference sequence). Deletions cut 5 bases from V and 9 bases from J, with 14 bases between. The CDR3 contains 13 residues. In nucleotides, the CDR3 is TGTGCCAGCAGCGTAGGGAGCCGAGGTGAGCAGTTCTTC. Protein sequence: CASSVGSRGEQFF.

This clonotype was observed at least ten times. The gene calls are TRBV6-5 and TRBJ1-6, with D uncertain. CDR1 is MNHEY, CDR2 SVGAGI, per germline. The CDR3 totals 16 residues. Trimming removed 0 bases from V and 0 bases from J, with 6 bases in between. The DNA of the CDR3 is TGTGCCAGCAGTTACTCGTCCCGCTCCTATAATTCACCCCTCCACTTT. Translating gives CASSYSSRSYNSPLHF.

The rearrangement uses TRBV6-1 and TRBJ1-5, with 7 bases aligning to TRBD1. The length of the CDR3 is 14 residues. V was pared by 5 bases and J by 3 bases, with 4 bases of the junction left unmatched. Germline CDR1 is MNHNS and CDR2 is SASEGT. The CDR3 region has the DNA TGTGCCAGCAGTCAAGGGACAGACAATCAGCCCCAGCATTTT. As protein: CASSQGTDNQPQHF.

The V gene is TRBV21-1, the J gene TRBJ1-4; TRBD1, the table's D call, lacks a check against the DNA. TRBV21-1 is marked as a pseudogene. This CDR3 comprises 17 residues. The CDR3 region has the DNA TGTGCCAGCAGGGAGACTCCGAGCCCCGGACAGGGTGAAAAACTGTTTTTT. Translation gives CASRETPSPGQGEKLFF.

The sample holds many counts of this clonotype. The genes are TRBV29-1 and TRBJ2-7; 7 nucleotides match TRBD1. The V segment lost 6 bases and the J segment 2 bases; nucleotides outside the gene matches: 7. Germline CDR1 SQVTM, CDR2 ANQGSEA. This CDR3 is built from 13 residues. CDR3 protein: CSVYKGQPYEQYF. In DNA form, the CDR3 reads TGCAGCGTCTACAAGGGACAGCCCTACGAGCAGTACTTC.

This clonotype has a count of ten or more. The CDR3 loop is CASSPRGSGRPYYGYTF. DNA for the CDR3: TGTGCCAGCAGCCCTAGAGGGAGTGGCAGGCCCTACTATGGCTACACCTTC. This chain uses TRBV11-2 with TRBJ1-2; D is unclear. The germline CDR1 and CDR2 sequences are SGHAT and FQNNGV. This CDR3 spans 17 amino acids. Trimming took off 5 bases at V and 3 bases at J, with 22 bases between the two ends.

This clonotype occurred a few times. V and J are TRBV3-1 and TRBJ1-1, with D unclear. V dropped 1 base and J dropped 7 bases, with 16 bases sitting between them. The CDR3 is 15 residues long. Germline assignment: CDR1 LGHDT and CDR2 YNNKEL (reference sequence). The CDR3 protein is CASSQVWGRSSEAFF. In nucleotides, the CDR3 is TGTGCCAGCAGCCAAGTCTGGGGAAGAAGTAGTGAAGCTTTCTTT.

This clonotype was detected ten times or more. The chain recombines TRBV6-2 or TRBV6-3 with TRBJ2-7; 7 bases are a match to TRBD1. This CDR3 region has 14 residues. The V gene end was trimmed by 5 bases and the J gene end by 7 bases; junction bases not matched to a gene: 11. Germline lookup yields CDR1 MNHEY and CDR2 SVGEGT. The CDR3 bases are TGTGCCAGCAGTCCGATCGGACAGGATTTTGAGCAGTACTTC. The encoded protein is CASSPIGQDFEQYF.

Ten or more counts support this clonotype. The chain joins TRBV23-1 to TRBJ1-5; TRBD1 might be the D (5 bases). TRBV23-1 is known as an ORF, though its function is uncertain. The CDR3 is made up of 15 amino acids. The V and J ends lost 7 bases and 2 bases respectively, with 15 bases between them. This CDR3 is CASNPAGTGNQPQHF. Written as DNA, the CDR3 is TGCGCCAGCAATCCGGCCGGGACGGGCAATCAGCCCCAGCATTTT.

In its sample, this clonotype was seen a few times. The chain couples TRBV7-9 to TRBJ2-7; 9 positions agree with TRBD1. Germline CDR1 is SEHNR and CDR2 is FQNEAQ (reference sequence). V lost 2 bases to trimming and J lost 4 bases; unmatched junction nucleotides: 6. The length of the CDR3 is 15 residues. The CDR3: CASSLPGQGEYEQYF. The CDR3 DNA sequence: TGTGCCAGCAGCTTACCGGGACAGGGAGAGTACGAGCAGTACTTC.

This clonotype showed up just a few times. This chain's CDR3 is CASSQGQPSSEQYF. The CDR3 DNA is TGTGCCAGCAGCCAAGGACAGCCGTCAAGCGAGCAGTACTTC. The gene calls are TRBV7-2 and TRBJ2-7; possible D gene TRBD1, 6 bases. The ends were cut back, 5 bases at V and 6 bases at J, with 17 bases in the middle. This CDR3 has 14 residues. Germline assignment: CDR1 SGHTA and CDR2 FQGNSA.

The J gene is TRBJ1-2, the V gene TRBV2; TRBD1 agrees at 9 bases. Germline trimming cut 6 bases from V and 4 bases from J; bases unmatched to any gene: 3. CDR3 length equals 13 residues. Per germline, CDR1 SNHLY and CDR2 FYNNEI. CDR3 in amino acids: CASRDRGGYGYTF. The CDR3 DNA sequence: TGTGCCAGCAGGGACAGGGGTGGCTATGGCTACACCTTC.

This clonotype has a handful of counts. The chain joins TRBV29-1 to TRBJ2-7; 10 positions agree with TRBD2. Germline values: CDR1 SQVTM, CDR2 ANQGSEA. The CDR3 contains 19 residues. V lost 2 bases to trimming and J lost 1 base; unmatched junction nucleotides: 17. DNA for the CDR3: TGCAGCGTTGAATGGGAGGCTAGCGGGGGCCAGTCCTGGTCCTACGAGCAGTACTTC. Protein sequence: CSVEWEASGGQSWSYEQYF.

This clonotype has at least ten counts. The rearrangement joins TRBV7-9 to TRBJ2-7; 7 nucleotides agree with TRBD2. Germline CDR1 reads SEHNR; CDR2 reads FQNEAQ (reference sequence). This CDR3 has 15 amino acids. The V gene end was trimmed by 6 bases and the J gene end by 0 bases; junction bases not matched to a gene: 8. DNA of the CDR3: TGTGCCAGCAGACCTTCTCGGACTAGCTCCTACGAGCAGTACTTC. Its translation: CASRPSRTSSYEQYF.

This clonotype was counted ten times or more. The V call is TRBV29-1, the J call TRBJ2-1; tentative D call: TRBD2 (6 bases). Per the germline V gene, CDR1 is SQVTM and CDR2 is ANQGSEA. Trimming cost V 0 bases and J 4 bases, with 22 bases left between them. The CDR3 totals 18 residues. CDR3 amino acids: CSVEDLSPGLRPYNEQFF. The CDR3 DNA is TGCAGCGTTGAAGATCTTTCCCCGGGACTTCGACCATACAATGAGCAGTTCTTC.

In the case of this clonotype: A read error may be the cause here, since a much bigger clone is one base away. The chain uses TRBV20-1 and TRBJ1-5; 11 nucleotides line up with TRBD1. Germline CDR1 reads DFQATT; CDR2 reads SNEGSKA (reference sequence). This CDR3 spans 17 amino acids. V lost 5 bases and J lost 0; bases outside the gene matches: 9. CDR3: CSADLGTGGNSNQPQHF. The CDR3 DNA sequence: TGCAGTGCTGACCTCGGGACAGGGGGTAATAGCAATCAGCCCCAGCATTTT.

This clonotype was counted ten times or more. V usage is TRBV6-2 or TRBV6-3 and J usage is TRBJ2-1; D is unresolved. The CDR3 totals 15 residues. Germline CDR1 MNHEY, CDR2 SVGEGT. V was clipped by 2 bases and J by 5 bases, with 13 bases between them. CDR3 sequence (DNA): TGTGCCAGCAGTTACCGGGCCAACGGCCACAATGAGCAGTTCTTC. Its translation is CASSYRANGHNEQFF.

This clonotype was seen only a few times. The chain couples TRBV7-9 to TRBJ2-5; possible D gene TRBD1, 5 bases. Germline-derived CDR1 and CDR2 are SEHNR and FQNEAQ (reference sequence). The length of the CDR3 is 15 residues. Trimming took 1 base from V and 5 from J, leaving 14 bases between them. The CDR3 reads CASSLGQFFGETQYF. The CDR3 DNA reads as TGTGCCAGCAGCTTAGGACAGTTCTTTGGTGAGACCCAGTACTTC.

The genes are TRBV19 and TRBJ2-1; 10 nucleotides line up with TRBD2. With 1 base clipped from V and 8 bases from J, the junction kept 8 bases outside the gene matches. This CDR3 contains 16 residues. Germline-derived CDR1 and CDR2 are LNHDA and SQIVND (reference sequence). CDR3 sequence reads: CASSIGWTSGNYEQFF. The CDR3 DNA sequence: TGTGCCAGTAGTATAGGATGGACTAGCGGTAACTATGAGCAGTTCTTC.

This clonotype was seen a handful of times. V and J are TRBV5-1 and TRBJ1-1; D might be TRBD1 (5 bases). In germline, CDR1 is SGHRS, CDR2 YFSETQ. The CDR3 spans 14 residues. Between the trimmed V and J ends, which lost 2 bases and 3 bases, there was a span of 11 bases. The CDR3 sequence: CASSFAGSDTEAFF. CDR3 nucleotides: TGCGCCAGCAGCTTCGCAGGGTCGGACACTGAAGCTTTCTTT.

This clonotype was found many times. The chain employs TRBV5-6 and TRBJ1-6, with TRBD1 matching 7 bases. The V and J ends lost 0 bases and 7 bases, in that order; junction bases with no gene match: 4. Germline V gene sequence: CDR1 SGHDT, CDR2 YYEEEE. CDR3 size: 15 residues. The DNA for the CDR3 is TGTGCCAGCAGCTTGGGGGGACAGTACAATTCACCCCTCCACTTT. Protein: CASSLGGQYNSPLHF.